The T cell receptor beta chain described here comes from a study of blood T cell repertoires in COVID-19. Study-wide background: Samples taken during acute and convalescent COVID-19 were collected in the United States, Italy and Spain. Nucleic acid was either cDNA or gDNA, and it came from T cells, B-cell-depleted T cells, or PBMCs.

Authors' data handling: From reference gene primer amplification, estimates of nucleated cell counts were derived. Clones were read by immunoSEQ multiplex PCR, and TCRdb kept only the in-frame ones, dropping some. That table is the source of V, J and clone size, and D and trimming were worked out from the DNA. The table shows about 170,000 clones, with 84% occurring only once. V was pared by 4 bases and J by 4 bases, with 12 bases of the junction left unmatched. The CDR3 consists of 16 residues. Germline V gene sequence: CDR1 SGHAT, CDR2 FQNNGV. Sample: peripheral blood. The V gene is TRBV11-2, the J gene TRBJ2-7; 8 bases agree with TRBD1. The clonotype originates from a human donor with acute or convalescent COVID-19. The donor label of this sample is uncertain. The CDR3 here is CASSSRERDRSYEQYF. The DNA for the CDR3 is TGTGCCAGCAGCTCCCGTGAACGGGACAGGTCTTACGAGCAGTACTTC. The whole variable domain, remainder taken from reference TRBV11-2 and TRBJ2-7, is EAGVAQSPRYKIIEKRQSVAFWCNPISGHATLYWYQQILGQGPKLLIQFQNNGVVDDSQLPKDRFSAERLKGVDSTLKIQPAKLEDSAVYLCASSSRERDRSYEQYFGPGTRLTVT.